This entry lists 32 T cell receptor beta chains sequenced from one sample in a study of blood T cell repertoires in COVID-19. The data were produced by immunoSEQ multiplex PCR, yet TCRdb's version contains in-frame clones alone and is incomplete. This table has 75,000 to 100,000 clones, roughly four fifths appearing once. The sample comprised peripheral blood. Every receptor here comes from a human donor in a cohort sampled during active COVID-19.

This clone appeared a few times. The rearrangement links TRBV5-1 to TRBJ2-1; TRBD1 aligns across 8 bases. This CDR3 is built from 16 residues. Per the germline V gene, CDR1 is SGHRS and CDR2 is YFSETQ. V shed 0 bases and J 8 bases; nucleotides not matched to a gene: 10. Here the CDR3 DNA reads TGCGCCAGCAGCTTGGATGCAGGGGGCGAGAAGTATGAGCAGTTCTTC. Encoded protein: CASSLDAGGEKYEQFF. Supplemented by reference TRBV5-1 and TRBJ2-1, the full variable domain reads KAGVTQTPRYLIKTRGQQVTLSCSPISGHRSVSWYQQTPGQGLQFLFEYFSETQRNKGNFPGRFSGRQFSNSRSEMNVSTLELGDSALYLCASSLDAGGEKYEQFFGPGTRLTVL.

This chain joins TRBV7-6 and TRBJ2-5; possibly TRBD1 for D (5 bases). The CDR3 extends over 13 amino acids. CDR1 SGHVS and CDR2 FNYEAQ come from the germline V gene. V was cut by 5 bases and J by 2 bases, with 9 bases left in between. The CDR3 nucleotides are TGTGCCAGCAGCAAATACAGGCAAGAGACCCAGTACTTC. Protein product: CASSKYRQETQYF.

This clone was detected only a few times. The chain couples TRBV6-5 to TRBJ1-5; D is possibly TRBD1 (5 bases). The V gene lost 0 bases and the J gene lost 2 bases, with 5 bases spanning the gap. Germline CDR1 is MNHEY and CDR2 is SVGAGI. The CDR3 has 14 residues. This chain's CDR3 is CASSYSGGNQPQHF. CDR3 sequence (DNA): TGTGCCAGCAGTTACTCAGGGGGCAATCAGCCCCAGCATTTT.

This chain joins TRBV5-5 and TRBJ1-2, with a tentative D call TRBD1 (5 bases). CDR3 length: 15 residues. Trimming pared 5 bases from V and 4 bases from J, leaving 18 bases between. Germline V gene data show CDR1 as SGHKS and CDR2 as YYEKEE (reference sequence). The CDR3 loop is CASSSLGLSSYGYTF. The DNA for the CDR3 is TGTGCCAGCAGTTCTCTGGGGCTCTCCAGCTATGGCTACACCTTC.

The chain joins TRBV28 to TRBJ2-2, with 10 positions matching TRBD2. The ends lost 8 bases at V and 5 bases at J; junction bases unmatched: 8. The germline gives CDR1 MDHEN, CDR2 SYDVKM. The CDR3 runs 15 residues. This CDR3 is CASCLAGAVTGELFF. The CDR3 DNA follows: TGTGCCAGCTGCCTAGCGGGGGCGGTGACCGGGGAGCTGTTTTTT.

The chain combines TRBV2 with TRBJ1-1, with no clear D. The V gene lost 8 bases and the J gene lost 1 base, with 11 bases spanning the gap. Germline V gene data show CDR1 as SNHLY and CDR2 as FYNNEI. This CDR3 is 13 amino acids long. This CDR3 is CASVVQENTEAFF. The CDR3 DNA is TGTGCCAGCGTCGTACAAGAGAACACTGAAGCTTTCTTT.

The chain recombines TRBV18 with TRBJ2-2, with TRBD2 matching 8 bases. The V gene end was trimmed by 6 bases and the J gene end by 4 bases; junction bases not matched to a gene: 7. The CDR3 spans 15 residues. Germline CDR1 is KGHSH and CDR2 is LQKENI. The CDR3 nucleotides read TGTGCCAGCTCTCTTAGCGGGGCGACCACCGGGGAGCTGTTTTTT. Its protein is CASSLSGATTGELFF.

The table lists this clone with a count of one. The rearrangement joins TRBV18 to TRBJ2-5, with 7 bases aligning to TRBD1. The CDR3 is made up of 14 amino acids. V was clipped by 1 base and J by 3 bases; unmatched bases: 2. The V gene's germline CDR1 is KGHSH and CDR2 LQKENI. The CDR3 coding sequence is TGTGCCAGCTCACCACTGCAGGGGGAAGAGACCCAGTACTTC. It specifies CASSPLQGEETQYF.

The rearrangement joins TRBV6-5 to TRBJ2-1, with D possibly matching TRBD1 (6 bases). This CDR3 has 14 residues. Germline loops: CDR1 MNHEY, CDR2 SVGAGI. The ends were cut back, 5 bases at V and 3 bases at J, with 11 bases in the middle. The CDR3 reads CASSNRDIYNEQFF. The CDR3 region has the DNA TGTGCCAGCAGTAACCGGGACATCTACAATGAGCAGTTCTTC.

This clone occurred once. The J gene is TRBJ1-1, the V gene TRBV6-5, with unresolved D. From germline, CDR1 is MNHEY and CDR2 SVGAGI. The CDR3 length is 14 residues. V was clipped by 0 bases and J by 1 base, with 6 bases between them. In DNA, the CDR3 is TGTGCCAGCAGTTACTCAAACAAGAACACTGAAGCTTTCTTT. Protein sequence: CASSYSNKNTEAFF.

Only a few counts were recorded for this clone. The chain joins TRBV12-3 or TRBV12-4 to TRBJ1-4, with no clear D. The CDR3 contains 13 residues. The V gene lost 5 bases and the J gene lost 7 bases, with 11 bases spanning the gap. CDR3 nucleotides: TGTGCCAGCAGTCCTCCTTCGGGTGAAAAACTGTTTTTT. It specifies CASSPPSGEKLFF.

The chain links TRBV3-1 (or the pseudogene TRBV3-2) to TRBJ2-3; a possible D gene is TRBD2 (7 bases). This CDR3 has 17 residues. The germline gives CDR1 LGHDT, CDR2 YNNKEL (reference sequence). Trimming cost V 0 bases and J 2 bases, with 15 bases left between them. In DNA, the CDR3 is TGTGCCAGCAGCCAAGATTTAGGGGGGGGGAACACAGATACGCAGTATTTT. The encoded protein is CASSQDLGGGNTDTQYF.

The V gene is TRBV28, the J gene TRBJ1-4; D call uncertain. CDR3 size: 14 residues. Trimming pared 4 bases from V and 4 bases from J, leaving 10 bases between. From germline, CDR1 is MDHEN and CDR2 SYDVKM. CDR3 nucleotides: TGTGCCAGCAGTTGGCTAGGTGGTAATGAAAAACTGTTTTTT. This translates into CASSWLGGNEKLFF.

V and J are TRBV27 and TRBJ1-1, with TRBD1 identical over 10 bases. Trimming at V came to 4 bases and at J to 5 bases, leaving 7 bases not matched to a gene. The CDR3 contains 15 residues. Germline V CDR1 and CDR2: MNHEY, SMNVEV (reference sequence). The CDR3 here is CASSSPGTGVTEAFF. The DNA for the CDR3 is TGTGCCAGCAGTTCCCCCGGGACAGGGGTTACTGAAGCTTTCTTT.

The rearrangement uses TRBV19 and TRBJ1-1; no clear D gene. The V end was cut by 5 bases, the J end by 0 bases, with 7 bases between. CDR1 LNHDA and CDR2 SQIVND come from the germline V gene (reference sequence). The CDR3 is 13 residues long. CDR3 nucleotides: TGTGCCAGTAGTGCGGGATTGAACACTGAAGCTTTCTTT. Translated: CASSAGLNTEAFF.

The chain joins TRBV7-2 to TRBJ1-1; D is unresolved. The CDR3 is 14 amino acids. In germline, CDR1 is SGHTA, CDR2 FQGNSA. V was clipped by 7 bases and J by 3 bases, with 15 bases between them. CDR3 amino acids: CASTAPTRHTEAFF. CDR3 nucleotide sequence: TGTGCCAGCACCGCCCCGACACGACACACTGAAGCTTTCTTT.

The chain links TRBV29-1 to TRBJ1-2; D perhaps matches TRBD1 (5 bases). The CDR3 totals 12 residues. Deletions cut 6 bases from V and 4 bases from J, with 12 bases between. The germline CDR1 and CDR2 sequences are SQVTM and ANQGSEA. CDR3 in amino acids: CSVSQGTYGYTF. The CDR3 DNA reads TGCAGCGTATCCCAGGGAACCTATGGCTACACCTTC. Complete variable domain (other parts from reference TRBV29-1 and TRBJ1-2): SAVISQKPSRDICQRGTSLTIQCQVDSQVTMMFWYRQQPGQSLTLIATANQGSEATYESGFVIDKFPISRPNLTFSTLTVSNMSPEDSSIYLCSVSQGTYGYTFGSGTRLTVV.

CDR3 nucleotide sequence: TGTGCCACCAGTGATGCAGGATACGGCTACACCTTC. Its protein is CATSDAGYGYTF. The V gene is TRBV24-1, the J gene TRBJ1-2; D unresolved. CDR1 KGHDR and CDR2 SFDVKD come from the germline V gene. Trimming shortened V by 3 bases and J by 8 bases, and 9 bases separated the two germline ends. CDR3 length: 12 amino acids.

The chain has TRBV7-2 and TRBJ2-7; possibly TRBD2 for D (5 bases). This CDR3 is built from 12 residues. CDR1 and CDR2 (germline): SGHTA, FQGNSA. Trimming removed 3 bases from V and 5 bases from J, with 8 bases in between. The CDR3: CASSFSENEQYF. CDR3 bases: TGTGCCAGCAGCTTTAGCGAAAACGAGCAGTACTTC.

CDR3 DNA sequence: TGTGCCAGCAGCCCCGGGACAGGGGTTGTGGAGCAGTACTTC. Residues: CASSPGTGVVEQYF. The chain links TRBV11-2 to TRBJ2-7; TRBD1 matches 10 bases. The CDR3 extends over 14 amino acids. Germline V gives CDR1 SGHAT, CDR2 FQNNGV. The J segment lost 7 bases and the V segment lost 5 bases, leaving 8 bases of the junction unmatched.

The chain links TRBV5-1 to TRBJ2-7, with 7 bases matching TRBD1. The germline CDR1 and CDR2 sequences are SGHRS and YFSETQ. After removal of 2 bases from V and 1 base from J, the junction contained 3 bases not matched to a gene. CDR3 length equals 14 residues. The chain's CDR3 is CASSFTDRSYEQYF. The CDR3 coding sequence is TGCGCCAGCAGCTTTACGGACAGGTCCTACGAGCAGTACTTC.

CDR3: CASSLEGLAGLDTQYF. CDR3 sequence (DNA): TGCGCCAGCAGCTTGGAGGGACTAGCGGGCCTAGATACGCAGTATTTT. The chain is built from TRBV5-1 and TRBJ2-3, with 12 bases lining up with TRBD2. V lost 0 bases to trimming and J lost 5 bases; unmatched junction nucleotides: 4. The CDR3 loop spans 16 amino acids. Germline V gene data show CDR1 as SGHRS and CDR2 as YFSETQ.

For the CDR3, the DNA is TGTGCCAGCTCCCCAGCGGGTCAAATCACCTATGGCTACACCTTC. This encodes CASSPAGQITYGYTF. The chain employs TRBV18 and TRBJ1-2; D is unresolved. Looked up from germline, CDR1 is KGHSH and CDR2 is LQKENI. The CDR3 spans 15 residues. The V and J ends lost 6 bases and 4 bases respectively, with 18 bases between them. Combining the CDR3 with reference TRBV18 and TRBJ1-2 gives the whole variable domain NAGVMQNPRHLVRRRGQEARLRCSPMKGHSHVYWYRQLPEEGLKFMVYLQKENIIDESGMPKERFSAEFPKEGPSILRIQQVVRGDSAAYFCASSPAGQITYGYTFGSGTRLTVV.

The chain is built from TRBV7-8 and TRBJ1-2; D is ambiguous. V gave up 2 bases and J gave up 5 bases, with 18 bases separating them. Germline assignment: CDR1 SGHVS and CDR2 FQNEAQ. This CDR3 is 16 amino acids long. CDR3: CASSLRWEGGQYGYTF. Here the CDR3 DNA reads TGTGCCAGCAGCTTAAGGTGGGAGGGCGGGCAGTATGGCTACACCTTC.

The genes are TRBV28 and TRBJ2-7, with D maybe TRBD1 (5 bases). The CDR3 sequence is 15 residues long. Germline values: CDR1 MDHEN, CDR2 SYDVKM. V dropped 7 bases and J dropped 2 bases, with 18 bases sitting between them. The CDR3 coding sequence is TGTGCCAGCAACCGCCAGGGCCCACAGGCCTACGAGCAGTACTTC. Translation: CASNRQGPQAYEQYF.

Comments on this clone: The sample holds other DNA sequences that translate to the same CDR3. V is TRBV3-1 (or the pseudogene TRBV3-2) and J is TRBJ2-7; maybe TRBD1 (5 bases). Germline CDR1 LGHDT, CDR2 YNNKEL (reference sequence). This CDR3 contains 13 residues. V was cut by 2 bases and J by 2 bases, with 7 bases left in between. CDR3 protein: CASSQQGTYEQYF. As DNA, the CDR3 is TGTGCCAGCAGCCAACAGGGAACCTACGAGCAGTACTTC.

The chain employs TRBV2 and TRBJ2-1, with unresolved D. The germline V and J ends were trimmed by 6 bases and 6 bases, with 9 bases remaining between them. CDR1 SNHLY and CDR2 FYNNEI come from the germline V gene. The CDR3 runs 12 residues. The CDR3 is CASRALGNEQFF. CDR3 DNA: TGTGCCAGCAGGGCCCTAGGCAATGAGCAGTTCTTC. Full variable domain (remainder filled in from reference TRBV2 and TRBJ2-1): EPEVTQTPSHQVTQMGQEVILRCVPISNHLYFYWYRQILGQKVEFLVSFYNNEISEKSEIFDDQFSVERPDGSNFTLKIRSTKLEDSAMYFCASRALGNEQFFGPGTRLTVL.

Worth noting for this clone: Compared with germline, one end of the junction differs, possibly owing to a read error. The rearrangement links TRBV18 to TRBJ2-3; 11 nucleotides agree with TRBD1. Per germline, CDR1 KGHSH and CDR2 LQKENI. The CDR3 runs to 11 residues. CDR3 protein: CASSAGTGGFF. The DNA for the CDR3 is TGTGCCAGCTCAGCCGGGACAGGGGGTTTTTTT.

This clone was picked up one time. The chain links TRBV10-3 to TRBJ1-1; D not resolved. CDR3 length equals 14 residues. Trimming left V 6 bases short and J 6 bases short, with 17 bases between. Germline CDR1 reads ENHRY; CDR2 reads SYGVKD. CDR3 loop: CAIRQTSAGSEAFF. The CDR3 DNA reads as TGTGCCATCAGGCAGACATCGGCGGGCTCTGAAGCTTTCTTT.

The J gene is TRBJ2-1, the V gene TRBV4-1, with 7 bases fitting TRBD1. CDR3 length: 16 amino acids. With 1 base clipped from V and 5 bases from J, the junction kept 8 bases outside the gene matches. Germline-derived CDR1 and CDR2 are MGHRA and YSYEKL. This CDR3 reads CASSQATDRPNNEQFF. The CDR3 DNA reads as TGCGCCAGCAGCCAAGCGACGGACAGGCCCAACAATGAGCAGTTCTTC.

This chain joins TRBV10-1 and TRBJ2-1; D might be TRBD2 (5 bases). Germline V CDR1 and CDR2: WNHNN, SYGVQD (reference sequence). The CDR3 is 12 residues long. V lost 2 bases to trimming and J lost 15 bases, with 14 bases between them. The chain's CDR3 is CASSEGSLEVFF. The CDR3 bases are TGCGCCAGCAGTGAGGGCTCCCTGGAGGTGTTCTTC.

The chain uses TRBV18 and TRBJ2-2, with D uncertain. Trimming pared 2 bases from V and 3 bases from J, leaving 13 bases between. The germline CDR1 and CDR2 sequences are KGHSH and LQKENI. The CDR3 is made up of 16 amino acids. The CDR3 sequence: CASSPDTRHYTGELFF. The CDR3 coding sequence is TGTGCCAGCTCACCAGACACACGACATTACACCGGGGAGCTGTTTTTT.